These 15 T cell receptor beta chains share one sample of origin, sequenced in a study of OX40 agonist ivuxolimab in advanced cancers. Repertoires were generated with immunoSEQ multiplex PCR, while TCRdb's copy carries only in-frame clones and drops some. The sample carries 50,000 to 65,000 clones, 80% to 95% recorded once. Specimen: CD4+ or CD8+ T cells sorted from blood, collected in a trial of the OX40 agonist ivuxolimab. Source of these receptors: an adult with an advanced solid tumor such as melanoma, head and neck, liver or kidney cancer.

This clone was found once. The chain employs TRBV5-1 and TRBJ2-1; no clear D. V was clipped by 5 bases and J by 4 bases, with 7 bases between them. Germline V lookup: CDR1 SGHRS, CDR2 YFSETQ. The CDR3 runs 12 residues. The CDR3 sequence: CASSLSYNEQFF. The CDR3, as DNA: TGCGCCAGCAGTCTCTCTTACAATGAGCAGTTCTTC. The variable domain in full, with the rest retrieved from reference TRBV5-1 and TRBJ2-1, is KAGVTQTPRYLIKTRGQQVTLSCSPISGHRSVSWYQQTPGQGLQFLFEYFSETQRNKGNFPGRFSGRQFSNSRSEMNVSTLELGDSALYLCASSLSYNEQFFGPGTRLTVL.

This sequence joins TRBV7-9 and TRBJ2-7; TRBD2 agrees at 10 bases. Germline CDR1 and CDR2: SEHNR and FQNEAQ (reference sequence). The CDR3 has 14 amino acids. Trimming took 4 bases from V and 5 from J; bases not matched to a gene: 5. The CDR3 loop reads CASSYGTSENEQYF. The CDR3 nucleotides are TGTGCCAGCAGCTATGGGACTAGCGAAAACGAGCAGTACTTC.

The V gene is TRBV6-6, the J gene TRBJ1-1, with D possibly being TRBD1 (6 bases). This CDR3 has 13 residues. V was cut by 7 bases and J by 6 bases, with 15 bases left in between. The V gene's germline CDR1 is MNHNY and CDR2 SVGAGI (reference sequence). The CDR3 DNA follows: TGTGCCAGCACCAAAGGGGGTTCGGCTGAAGCTTTCTTT. Amino acid sequence: CASTKGGSAEAFF.

V is TRBV4-3 and J is TRBJ1-2; no definite D call. Germline CDR1 LGHNA, CDR2 YSLEER. This CDR3 is built from 12 residues. The ends were cut back, 1 base at V and 7 bases at J, with 7 bases in the middle. The CDR3 here is CASSQAGFGYTF. The DNA for the CDR3 is TGCGCCAGCAGCCAAGCCGGGTTTGGCTACACCTTC.

The rearrangement uses TRBV4-3 and TRBJ2-3, with 9 nucleotides matching TRBD1. Per the germline V gene, CDR1 is LGHNA and CDR2 is YSLEER. Trimming at V came to 0 bases and at J to 4 bases, leaving 11 bases not matched to a gene. The CDR3 loop spans 18 amino acids. This CDR3 is CASSQDGGDRETADTQYF. CDR3 coding DNA: TGCGCCAGCAGCCAAGATGGCGGGGACAGGGAGACGGCAGATACGCAGTATTTT.

J is TRBJ2-5 and V is TRBV7-6; 8 nucleotides line up with TRBD2. This CDR3 spans 16 amino acids. With 7 bases clipped from V and 3 bases from J, the junction kept 13 bases outside the gene matches. The V gene's germline CDR1 is SGHVS and CDR2 FNYEAQ. CDR3 in DNA: TGTGCCAGCACCATTCATGAGCGGGGGCTGAAAGAGACCCAGTACTTC. Translating gives CASTIHERGLKETQYF.

The V and J genes are TRBV7-6 and TRBJ2-7, with D possibly TRBD1 on 5 matching bases. Germline loops: CDR1 SGHVS, CDR2 FNYEAQ. The ends were cut back, 1 base at V and 5 bases at J, with 9 bases in the middle. The CDR3 covers 13 residues. The CDR3 sequence: CASSLGGEDEQYF. The CDR3 bases are TGTGCCAGCAGCTTAGGGGGCGAGGACGAGCAGTACTTC.

The chain employs TRBV5-1 and TRBJ1-3; weak D call: TRBD1 (5 bases). Germline V gene data show CDR1 as SGHRS and CDR2 as YFSETQ. This CDR3 contains 16 residues. The V and J ends lost 0 bases and 0 bases respectively, with 10 bases between them. CDR3 sequence (DNA): TGCGCCAGCAGCTTGGACAGGCTTAGCTCTGGAAACACCATATATTTT. This encodes CASSLDRLSSGNTIYF.

The rearrangement joins TRBV28 to TRBJ2-3; TRBD2 aligns across 11 bases. The CDR3 covers 17 residues. Germline assignment: CDR1 MDHEN and CDR2 SYDVKM. J lost 2 bases, V lost 6 bases, and 10 bases had no gene match. In DNA form, the CDR3 reads TGTGCCAGCAGCCCACTAGCGGGAGTGGGGAACACAGATACGCAGTATTTT. Translated, it gives CASSPLAGVGNTDTQYF.

The CDR3 DNA reads as TGTGCCAGCAGTTACTACCCGAATGAAAAACTGTTTTTT. It encodes CASSYYPNEKLFF. This chain uses TRBV6-5 with TRBJ1-4; no reliable D call. The CDR3 covers 13 residues. V gave up 1 base and J gave up 5 bases, with 5 bases separating them. Germline assignment: CDR1 MNHEY and CDR2 SVGAGI.

The chain recombines TRBV6-5 with TRBJ1-5, with 10 bases lining up with TRBD1. With V trimmed by 6 bases and J by 2 bases, 4 bases remained unmatched. The CDR3 length is 15 residues. Germline V gives CDR1 MNHEY, CDR2 SVGAGI. The CDR3 DNA is TGTGCCAGCAGCGCGACAGGGGGCGGCAATCAGCCCCAGCATTTT. This codes for CASSATGGGNQPQHF.

This sequence joins TRBV7-6 and TRBJ2-3; either TRBD1 or TRBD2 may fit D (5 bases each). CDR1 is SGHVS, CDR2 FNYEAQ, per germline. The V gene lost 8 bases and the J gene lost 3 bases, with 21 bases spanning the gap. This CDR3 is 16 amino acids long. This chain's CDR3 is CASGGPYLSGTDTQYF. The CDR3 DNA reads TGTGCCAGCGGGGGACCCTATCTTTCGGGTACAGATACGCAGTATTTT.

The gene calls are TRBV27 and TRBJ2-1; 9 bases align to TRBD2. V dropped 8 bases and J dropped 5; count of bases not matched to a gene: 13. The CDR3 is made up of 16 amino acids. Germline V gene data show CDR1 as MNHEY and CDR2 as SMNVEV (reference sequence). DNA for the CDR3: TGTGCCAGCCTCCGATTTATAGCGGGAGTAAACAATGAGCAGTTCTTC. Amino acid sequence: CASLRFIAGVNNEQFF.

This chain uses TRBV4-1 with TRBJ1-6; 7 bases match TRBD1. Germline loops: CDR1 MGHRA, CDR2 YSYEKL. There are 16 residues in the CDR3. The V gene end was trimmed by 7 bases and the J gene end by 3 bases; junction bases not matched to a gene: 9. CDR3 in amino acids: CASKSGGKDYNSPLHF. CDR3 sequence (DNA): TGCGCCAGCAAATCAGGGGGGAAAGACTATAATTCACCCCTCCACTTT.

V usage is TRBV6-6 and J usage is TRBJ1-1; D is unclear. Per the germline V gene, CDR1 is MNHNY and CDR2 is SVGAGI (reference sequence). The germline V and J ends were trimmed by 0 bases and 4 bases, with 9 bases remaining between them. The CDR3 covers 14 residues. The CDR3 sequence is CASSYSEESTEAFF. CDR3 in DNA: TGTGCCAGCAGTTACTCGGAAGAAAGCACTGAAGCTTTCTTT.